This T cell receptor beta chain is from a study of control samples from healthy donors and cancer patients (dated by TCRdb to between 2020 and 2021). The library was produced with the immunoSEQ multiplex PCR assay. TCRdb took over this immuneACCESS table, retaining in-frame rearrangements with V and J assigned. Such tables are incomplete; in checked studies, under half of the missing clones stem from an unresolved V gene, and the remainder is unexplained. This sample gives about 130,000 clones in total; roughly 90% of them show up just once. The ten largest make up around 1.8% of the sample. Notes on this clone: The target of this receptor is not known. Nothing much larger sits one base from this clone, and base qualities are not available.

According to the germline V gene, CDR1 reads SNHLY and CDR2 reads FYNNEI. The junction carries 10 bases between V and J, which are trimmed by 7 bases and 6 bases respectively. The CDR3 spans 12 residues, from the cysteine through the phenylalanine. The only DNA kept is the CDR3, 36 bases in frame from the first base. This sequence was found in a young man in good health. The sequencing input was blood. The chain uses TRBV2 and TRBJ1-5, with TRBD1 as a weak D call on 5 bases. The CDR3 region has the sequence CASKGRVQPQHF. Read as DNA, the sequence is TGTGCCAGCAAGGGACGGGTTCAGCCCCAGCATTTT.